The source of this T cell receptor beta chain is a study of CD8+CD57+ T cells in acquired aplastic anemia. In patients chosen for sequencing, flow cytometry had shown CD8+CD57+ cell expansion. Germline V gene data show CDR1 as SEHNR and CDR2 as FQNEAQ (reference sequence). This CDR3 contains 13 residues. This clonotype has just a few counts. Genomic DNA was employed as the template in profiling TCR beta VDJ and CDR3. TCRdb reprocessed the reads with MiXCR, giving one entry per CDR3 protein. The table lists some 180,000 distinct CDR3 sequences, 48% of them singletons, with 10% to 15% in the top ten. The sequence was obtained from a human donor with aplastic anemia. The sequenced material came from sorted CD4+, CD8+, or CD8+CD57+ T cells (not recorded which) from PBMCs. The chain is built from TRBV7-9 and TRBJ2-5; D gene ambiguous. TRBJ2-7 explains the end of the DNA better; the J call may be wrong. The CDR3 region has the DNA TGTGCCAGCAGCAACCAGTACAGCTACGAGCAGTACTTC. Translated: CASSNQYSYEQYF.